Below, one T cell receptor beta chain is given with its context. The data are from a study of blood T cell repertoires in COVID-19. Seattle enrolled patients during active infection and tracked them longitudinally. CDR1 is MNHEY and CDR2 is SMNVEV in the germline V gene (reference sequence). V was shortened by 3 bases and J by 6 bases, with 6 bases between the two germline ends. This CDR3 has 12 amino acids. As processed by the authors: How many nucleated cells were present was estimated from reference gene primer amplification. The assay was immunoSEQ multiplex PCR, and TCRdb's table has in-frame clones only and misses some. For V, J and clone size, that table is used; D and trimming come from the DNA. This sample has roughly 340,000 clones; 89% occur once, and the top ten carry around 3%.

The material sequenced was peripheral blood. V gene TRBV27 combines with J gene TRBJ1-5, with D perhaps TRBD1 (6 bases). This TCR was recovered from a woman in her thirties with COVID-19, enrolled during active disease. In nucleotides, the CDR3 is TGTGCCAGCAGTTTCAGGGGTCAGCCCCAGCATTTT. It encodes CASSFRGQPQHF.